This T cell receptor (beta chain) was captured in a study of blood T cell repertoires in COVID-19. Germline-derived CDR1 and CDR2 are SEHNR and FQNEAQ (reference sequence). J was trimmed by 3 bases and V by 0 bases; bases with no gene match: 6. This CDR3 is 16 amino acids long. Some clones are missing from TCRdb's copy, which holds only in-frame ones; the method was immunoSEQ multiplex PCR. The data hold 350,000 to 400,000 clones, with 75% to 90% observed a single time. The chain couples TRBV7-9 to TRBJ2-7; 9 nucleotides line up with TRBD2. The sequencing input was peripheral blood. The receptor comes from a woman between 55 and 75 years old with COVID-19, enrolled during active disease. CDR3 protein: CASSLAMVAGDYEQYF. DNA of the CDR3: TGTGCCAGCAGCTTAGCGATGGTAGCGGGGGACTACGAGCAGTACTTC.